The sequence of this T cell receptor beta chain was determined in a study of blood T cell repertoires in COVID-19. Whole-study context: Sites in the United States, Italy and Spain provided acute and convalescent COVID-19 samples.

Clones were sequenced by immunoSEQ multiplex PCR, and TCRdb holds only the in-frame ones, with some missing. The sample has around 300,000 clones; about 85% are singletons. V was pared by 8 bases and J by 1 base, with 11 bases between. Germline CDR1 ENHRY, CDR2 SYGVKD. This CDR3 has 13 residues. Before being deemed recovered, Cohort 3 donors had two negative PCRs, clearance, or symptom resolution. This chain links TRBV10-3 with TRBJ1-2, with D hard to call. The sequenced material came from PBMCs or T cells enriched from blood (not recorded which). This TCR derives from a woman between 45 and 60 years old who had recovered from COVID-19. CDR3 DNA sequence: TGTGCCATCTCCTCGGACTATAACTATGGCTACACCTTC. Its protein product is CAISSDYNYGYTF.